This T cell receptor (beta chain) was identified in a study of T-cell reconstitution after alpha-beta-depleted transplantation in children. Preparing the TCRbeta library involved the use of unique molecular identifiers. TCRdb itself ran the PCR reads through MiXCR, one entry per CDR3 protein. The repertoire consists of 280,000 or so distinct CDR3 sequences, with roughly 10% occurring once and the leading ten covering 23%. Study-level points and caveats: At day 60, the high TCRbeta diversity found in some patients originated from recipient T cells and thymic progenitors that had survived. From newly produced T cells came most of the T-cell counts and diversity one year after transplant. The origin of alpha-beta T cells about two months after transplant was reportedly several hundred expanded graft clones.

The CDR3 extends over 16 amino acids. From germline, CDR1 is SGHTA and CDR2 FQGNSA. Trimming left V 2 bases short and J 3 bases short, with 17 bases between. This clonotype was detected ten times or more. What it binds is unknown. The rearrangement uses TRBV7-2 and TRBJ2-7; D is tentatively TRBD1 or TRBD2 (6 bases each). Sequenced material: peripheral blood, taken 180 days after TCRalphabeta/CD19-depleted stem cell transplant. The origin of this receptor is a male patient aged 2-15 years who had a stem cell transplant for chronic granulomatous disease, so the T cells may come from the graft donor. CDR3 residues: CASSLNVLGGHYEQYF. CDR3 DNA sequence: TGTGCCAGCAGCTTAAACGTGCTAGGGGGGCACTACGAGCAGTACTTC. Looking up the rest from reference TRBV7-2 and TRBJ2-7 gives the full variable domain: GAGVSQSPSNKVTEKGKDVELRCDPISGHTALYWYRQSLGQGLEFLIYFQGNSAPDKSGLPSDRFSAERTGGSVSTLTIQRTQQEDSAVYLCASSLNVLGGHYEQYFGPGTRLTVT.